This TCR beta chain was recovered during a study of blood T cell repertoires in COVID-19. Looking at the study overall: COVID-19 samples from acute and convalescent phases originated in the United States, Italy and Spain.

Clones were sequenced by immunoSEQ multiplex PCR, and TCRdb holds only the in-frame ones, with some missing. The sample shows roughly 140,000 clones, around four fifths of them seen only once. V dropped 1 base and J dropped 3 bases, with 7 bases sitting between them. Germline V CDR1 and CDR2: MDHEN, SYDVKM. The CDR3 is made up of 13 amino acids. This sequence joins TRBV28 and TRBJ2-7; D uncertain. The clonotype comes from a woman aged 40 to 50 with active or convalescent COVID-19. The specimen was peripheral blood. CDR3 sequence (DNA): TGTGCCAGCAGTTTATCCAGACTCTACGAGCAGTACTTC. Amino acids: CASSLSRLYEQYF.